The sequence of this TCR beta chain was determined in a study of shared clonotypes between healthy human individuals. Libraries were prepared by immunoSEQ multiplex PCR; TCRdb keeps only in-frame clonotypes and omits some of them. The sample lists approximately 1,500,000 clones, 95% to 99% seen once, with about 0.45% in the top ten. Adult Caucasians living in Nashville, Tennessee made up all of the donors. Germline CDR1 reads SGHRS; CDR2 reads YFSETQ. The CDR3 contains 14 residues. V lost 4 bases and J lost 2; bases outside the gene matches: 5. The chain carries TRBV5-1 and TRBJ2-5; 7 bases are a match to TRBD1. The sample consisted of naive CD4+ T cells sorted from blood. Subset in this sample: CD45RA+ positively selected. This receptor was taken from a man aged 25 to 45 in good health. CDR3 residues: CASSTGTAQETQYF. Here the CDR3 DNA reads TGCGCCAGCAGCACCGGGACAGCGCAAGAGACCCAGTACTTC.